Reported below is one T cell receptor (beta chain). From the RT-PCR reads, TCRdb called clonotypes with MiXCR, one entry per CDR3 protein. The table has about 540,000 distinct CDR3 sequences, approximately 20% seen once. CDR3 length: 16 residues. The germline V and J ends were trimmed by 0 bases and 2 bases, with 10 bases remaining between them. This entry is derived from a study of response to subunit inactivated influenza vaccine. These data were also reused for a study on T cells expressing NK-cell markers. That source adds: 5'RACE template switching built TCR beta cDNA with unique molecular identifiers. TCR beta repertoires came from sorted CD3+CD56+NKG2C+, CD3+CD56+NKG2C- and CD3+CD56-NKG2C+ T cells. In several experiments, sorting was confined to alpha-beta TCR T cells through use of an anti-gamma-delta TCR antibody. More than 5 donors had dominant NKG2C+ clonotypes that comprised about 1.0-8% of their CD8+ T cells. Expanded NKG2C+ T cell clones were not confirmed as HCMV-specific.

J is TRBJ2-2 and V is TRBV23-1; possible D gene TRBD2, 5 bases. TRBV23-1 is an ORF, with its function uncertain. The sample in question was CD4+ T cells sorted from PBMCs, obtained about 12 days after vaccination. The source of this sequence is a man aged 45 to 65 who received an inactivated influenza vaccine. The CDR3 protein is CASSQSRSGNTGELFF. The DNA for the CDR3 is TGCGCCAGCAGTCAATCGCGGAGCGGTAACACCGGGGAGCTGTTTTTT.